This TCR beta chain was obtained from a study of blood T cell repertoires in COVID-19. Overall study: Material from acute and convalescent COVID-19 was sourced from the United States, Italy and Spain. PBMCs, B-cell-depleted T cells, or T cells were the source of the cDNA or gDNA that made up the material.

CDR1 is SGHVS and CDR2 is FQNEAQ in the germline V gene. With V trimmed by 5 bases and J by 2 bases, 8 bases remained unmatched. The CDR3 runs to 16 residues. Per the study methods: Reference gene primer amplification in the assay estimated nucleated cell counts. Repertoires were generated with immunoSEQ multiplex PCR, while TCRdb's copy carries only in-frame clones and drops some. V and J calls plus clone size are reproduced from that table; the DNA served to infer D and trimming. The sample has a few hundred thousand clones; 88% are singletons. Seattle participants joined during active infection and were tracked over time.

This chain connects TRBV7-8 to TRBJ2-3; 9 nucleotides line up with TRBD2. What was sequenced was peripheral blood. The receptor comes from a woman in her forties or fifties with COVID-19, enrolled during active disease. CDR3 region: CASSGEAGGTTDTQYF. DNA of the CDR3: TGTGCCAGCAGCGGTGAAGCGGGGGGCACCACAGATACGCAGTATTTT.